This T cell receptor (beta chain) was identified in a study of cytomegalovirus exposure and HLA in healthy donors. Study outcomes and limitations: Sequencing likely caused a cluster of highly shared sequence variants.

This CDR3 spans 15 amino acids. Germline V gene sequence: CDR1 SGHRS, CDR2 YFSETQ. Germline trimming cut 4 bases from V and 1 base from J; bases unmatched to any gene: 2. The study ran its PCR with 60 Vbeta and 13 Jbeta primers. Sequencing used immunoSEQ multiplex PCR; TCRdb keeps in-frame clones, though not all of them. The sample lists approximately 150,000 clones; approximately 80% were seen once. About this clone itself: Its antigen is not known.

Sequencing input: PBMCs. V and J are TRBV5-1 and TRBJ2-3; 11 bases are shared with TRBD2. This sequence was found in a woman younger than 30 in good health and CMV-seropositive. The CDR3 DNA reads as TGCGCCAGCAGCCTACTAGCGGGAGGCACAGATACGCAGTATTTT. Its translation is CASSLLAGGTDTQYF.